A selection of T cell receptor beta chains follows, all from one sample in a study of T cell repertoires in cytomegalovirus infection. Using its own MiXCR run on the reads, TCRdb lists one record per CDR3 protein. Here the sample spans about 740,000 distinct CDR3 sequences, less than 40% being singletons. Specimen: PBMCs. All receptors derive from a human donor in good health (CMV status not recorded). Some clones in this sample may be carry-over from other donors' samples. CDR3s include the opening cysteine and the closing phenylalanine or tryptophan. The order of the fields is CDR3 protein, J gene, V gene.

cdr3_aa: CASSNQQEDTEAFF
j_call: TRBJ1-1
v_call: TRBV7-2

cdr3_aa: CASSLTGVMNTVAFF
j_call: TRBJ1-1
v_call: TRBV5-1

cdr3_aa: CASSIAGTGDYEHYF
j_call: TRBJ2-7
v_call: TRBV7-2

cdr3_aa: CASTITNPTDTQYF
j_call: TRBJ2-3
v_call: TRBV12-3/TRBV12-4

cdr3_aa: CASSQDDGGFGYTF
j_call: TRBJ1-2
v_call: TRBV4-1

cdr3_aa: CASSSSPPGRSYNEQFF
j_call: TRBJ2-1
v_call: TRBV7-2

cdr3_aa: CAISESLRGGITEAFF
j_call: TRBJ1-1
v_call: TRBV10-3

cdr3_aa: CASSSAGSGTGELFF
j_call: TRBJ2-2
v_call: TRBV28

cdr3_aa: CASSIPGLDTDTQYF
j_call: TRBJ2-3
v_call: TRBV7-2

cdr3_aa: CSARGRLLSPYEQYF
j_call: TRBJ2-7
v_call: TRBV20-1

cdr3_aa: CASSPLPGQDPRSPLHF
j_call: TRBJ1-6
v_call: TRBV12-3/TRBV12-4

cdr3_aa: CATSDPSGGSTDTQYF
j_call: TRBJ2-3
v_call: TRBV24-1

cdr3_aa: CASSSSLGTSSSGNTIYF
j_call: TRBJ1-3
v_call: TRBV7-9

cdr3_aa: CASSQDRVTQYF
j_call: TRBJ2-3
v_call: TRBV28

cdr3_aa: CASSSASGRAGTQYF
j_call: TRBJ2-5
v_call: TRBV28

cdr3_aa: CASSFDPAWEQYF
j_call: TRBJ2-7
v_call: TRBV7-6

cdr3_aa: CASSFETGAYNEQFF
j_call: TRBJ2-1
v_call: TRBV6-5

cdr3_aa: CASSRHSGTEAYF
j_call: TRBJ1-1
v_call: TRBV7-2

cdr3_aa: CGSRRSLGTASTDTQYF
j_call: TRBJ2-3
v_call: TRBV7-3

cdr3_aa: CASSKTGRSYEQYF
j_call: TRBJ2-7
v_call: TRBV19

cdr3_aa: CASSIFRSYGYTF
j_call: TRBJ1-2
v_call: TRBV19

cdr3_aa: CASSSTPSGRVYNEQFF
j_call: TRBJ2-1
v_call: TRBV11-2

cdr3_aa: CASSRTGAQGETQYF
j_call: TRBJ2-5
v_call: TRBV7-2

cdr3_aa: CASSQESTANYGYTF
j_call: TRBJ1-2
v_call: TRBV4-1

cdr3_aa: CASSFIGEETQYF
j_call: TRBJ2-5
v_call: TRBV11-2

cdr3_aa: CASSLYHTSSYNDQFF
j_call: TRBJ2-1
v_call: TRBV28

cdr3_aa: CASSSALAGDQFF
j_call: TRBJ2-1
v_call: TRBV5-1

cdr3_aa: CASSQVGTGTSNSPLHF
j_call: TRBJ1-6
v_call: TRBV3-1

cdr3_aa: CASSPTGVTEAFF
j_call: TRBJ1-1
v_call: TRBV7-3

cdr3_aa: CASSPTPGAGELFF
j_call: TRBJ2-2
v_call: TRBV7-9

cdr3_aa: CASSDWTVETQYF
j_call: TRBJ2-5
v_call: TRBV2

cdr3_aa: CASSLLPGDTQYF
j_call: TRBJ2-3
v_call: TRBV28

cdr3_aa: CASSLDRTSGDQETQYF
j_call: TRBJ2-5
v_call: TRBV5-4

cdr3_aa: CASSLAWLAENEQFF
j_call: TRBJ2-1
v_call: TRBV7-9

cdr3_aa: CASSLWGAHIYGYTF
j_call: TRBJ1-2
v_call: TRBV5-4

cdr3_aa: CASSLLSGSVSNEQFF
j_call: TRBJ2-1
v_call: TRBV7-9

cdr3_aa: CASSARSELFF
j_call: TRBJ1-4
v_call: TRBV7-2

cdr3_aa: CASSLNVGGSGSEAFF
j_call: TRBJ1-1
v_call: TRBV7-6

cdr3_aa: CASSLGPGYERYF
j_call: TRBJ2-7
v_call: TRBV27

cdr3_aa: CASSVGTPTEAFF
j_call: TRBJ1-1
v_call: TRBV7-3

cdr3_aa: CASSPLGSSYEQYF
j_call: TRBJ2-7
v_call: TRBV7-6

cdr3_aa: CASSHPTISTGSPYEQYF
j_call: TRBJ2-7
v_call: TRBV14

cdr3_aa: CASSNNRGQPQHF
j_call: TRBJ1-5
v_call: TRBV6-5

cdr3_aa: CASSIQGFTEAFF
j_call: TRBJ1-1
v_call: TRBV19

cdr3_aa: CASSFLQGALLGYTF
j_call: TRBJ1-2
v_call: TRBV12-3/TRBV12-4

cdr3_aa: CASSLSRDTQYF
j_call: TRBJ2-3
v_call: TRBV7-2

cdr3_aa: CASGYSTGNTEAFF
j_call: TRBJ1-1
v_call: TRBV6-5

cdr3_aa: CASSLVGGKNTEAFF
j_call: TRBJ1-1
v_call: TRBV7-2

cdr3_aa: CASSLKGTSISTQYF
j_call: TRBJ2-3
v_call: TRBV7-2

cdr3_aa: CASSMWLAPNTGELFF
j_call: TRBJ2-2
v_call: TRBV19

cdr3_aa: CASSSGQGRIGYTF
j_call: TRBJ1-2
v_call: TRBV7-2

cdr3_aa: CASSLERHTETFF
j_call: TRBJ1-1
v_call: TRBV7-8

cdr3_aa: CATTPGQGFGYTF
j_call: TRBJ1-2
v_call: TRBV24-1

cdr3_aa: CATSTLWRDGKDTQYF
j_call: TRBJ2-3
v_call: TRBV15

cdr3_aa: CSARAPYSNQPQHF
j_call: TRBJ1-5
v_call: TRBV20-1

cdr3_aa: CASNSPGQGFNQPQHF
j_call: TRBJ1-5
v_call: TRBV19

cdr3_aa: CASSLAPGNVRNTIYF
j_call: TRBJ1-3
v_call: TRBV7-6